A selection of T cell receptor beta chains follows, all from one sample in a study of neurological immune-mediated disorders. TCRdb analysed the 5' RACE reads with MiXCR anew, one entry per CDR3 protein. The sample has 80,000 to 85,000 distinct CDR3 sequences; 2.6% are singletons. The material sequenced was PBMCs. The source is a woman in her 30s with multiple sclerosis. CDR3s leave out the opening cysteine and the closing phenylalanine or tryptophan. Each record gives: V gene, J gene, CDR3 protein.

TRBV20-1	TRBJ2-7	SARSEVDYEQY
TRBV12-3/TRBV12-4	TRBJ2-1	ASSLRLGVGDEQF
TRBV5-1	TRBJ2-5	ASSLVAGPQETQY
TRBV28	TRBJ2-7	ASSLVQGGLYEQY
TRBV5-1	TRBJ1-1	ASSRDSEAF
TRBV4-2	TRBJ2-1	ASSQAGGYYNEQF
TRBV29-1	TRBJ2-7	SVAGSFTYEQY
TRBV20-1	TRBJ2-7	SAPYPRADSYEQY
TRBV18	TRBJ1-1	ASSPAFGANTEAF
TRBV5-1	TRBJ2-7	ASSLVSGSGEQY
TRBV20-1	TRBJ2-1	SAIGLADYNEQF
TRBV20-1	TRBJ2-2	SASGQGADTGELF
TRBV5-1	TRBJ2-5	ASSSQEQETQY
TRBV21-1	TRBJ2-7	ASSKAGLAYEQY
TRBV7-2	TRBJ1-5	ASSTWADQPQH
TRBV18	TRBJ2-5	ASSRQGRETQY
TRBV20-1	TRBJ2-1	SARVPGLGEYNEQF
TRBV6-5	TRBJ1-1	ASSWDRGTEAF
TRBV20-1	TRBJ2-1	SASLSSGRADEQF
TRBV24-1	TRBJ1-2	ATSDPSAGYGYT
TRBV6-5	TRBJ2-1	ASRMTEYNEQF
TRBV20-1	TRBJ2-2	SARDLGKARDTGELF
TRBV12-3/TRBV12-4	TRBJ2-2	ASSARRGGTGELF
TRBV27	TRBJ2-5	ASSLGGPRYQETQY
TRBV6-5	TRBJ2-7	ASSYSVSSYEQY
TRBV19	TRBJ2-6	ASSSGQLSSGANVLT
TRBV7-2	TRBJ2-5	ASSFYGSTQETQY
TRBV20-1	TRBJ1-2	SAPGDSNYGYT
TRBV3-1	TRBJ1-2	ASSPHGNYGYT
TRBV18	TRBJ2-7	ASSTRTGSYEQY
TRBV15	TRBJ2-3	ATSRDWTGVTDTQY
TRBV20-1	TRBJ2-7	SARERGARWEQY
TRBV12-3/TRBV12-4	TRBJ1-1	ASSFGGLGVRTEAF
TRBV6-5	TRBJ2-7	ASSYSTGPAGNEQY
TRBV4-3	TRBJ2-2	ASSQGEMIPTGELF
TRBV5-1	TRBJ2-3	ASSFGQGPDTQY
TRBV11-2	TRBJ2-3	ASSSGGRFGDTQY
TRBV2	TRBJ1-2	ASSEGMTAYGYT
TRBV6-5	TRBJ2-7	ASSYSSGSLYEQY
TRBV29-1	TRBJ2-1	SVPAGEHF